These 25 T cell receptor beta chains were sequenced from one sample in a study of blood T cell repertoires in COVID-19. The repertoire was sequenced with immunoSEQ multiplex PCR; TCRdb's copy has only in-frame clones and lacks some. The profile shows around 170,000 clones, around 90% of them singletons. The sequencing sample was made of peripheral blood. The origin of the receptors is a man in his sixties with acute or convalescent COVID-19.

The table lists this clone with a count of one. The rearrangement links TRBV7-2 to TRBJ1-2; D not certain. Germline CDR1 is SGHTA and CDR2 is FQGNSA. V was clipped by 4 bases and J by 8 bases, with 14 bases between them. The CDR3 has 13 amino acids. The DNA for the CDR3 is TGTGCCAGCAGCTACCTCCTGGCTTCCGGCTACACCTTC. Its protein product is CASSYLLASGYTF.

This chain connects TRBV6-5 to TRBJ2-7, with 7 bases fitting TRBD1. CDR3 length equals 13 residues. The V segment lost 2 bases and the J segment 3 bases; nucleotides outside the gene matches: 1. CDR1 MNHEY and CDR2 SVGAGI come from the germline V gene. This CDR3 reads CASSYRGLYEQYF. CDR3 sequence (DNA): TGTGCCAGCAGTTACAGGGGGCTCTACGAGCAGTACTTC.

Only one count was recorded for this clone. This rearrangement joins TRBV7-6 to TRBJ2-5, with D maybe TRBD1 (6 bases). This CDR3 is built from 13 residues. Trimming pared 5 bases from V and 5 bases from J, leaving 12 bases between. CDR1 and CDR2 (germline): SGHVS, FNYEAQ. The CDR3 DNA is TGTGCCAGCAGCACCGGACAGAGGGAGACCCAGTACTTC. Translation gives CASSTGQRETQYF.

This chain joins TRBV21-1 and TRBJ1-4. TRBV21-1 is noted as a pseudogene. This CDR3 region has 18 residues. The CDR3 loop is CASSKEEGGIHHNEKLFF. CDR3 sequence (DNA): TGTGCCAGCAGCAAAGAGGAGGGCGGCATCCATCATAATGAAAAACTGTTTTTT.

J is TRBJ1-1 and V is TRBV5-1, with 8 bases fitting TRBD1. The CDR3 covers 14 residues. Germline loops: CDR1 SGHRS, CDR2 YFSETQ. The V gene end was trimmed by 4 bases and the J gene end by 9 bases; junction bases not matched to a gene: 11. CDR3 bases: TGCGCCAGCAGCACCGGGACAGGTTATATTCAAGCTTTCTTT. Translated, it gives CASSTGTGYIQAFF.

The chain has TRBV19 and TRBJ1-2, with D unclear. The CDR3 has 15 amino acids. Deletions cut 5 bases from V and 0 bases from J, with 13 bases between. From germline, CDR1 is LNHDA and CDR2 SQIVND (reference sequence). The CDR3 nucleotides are TGTGCCAGTAGTTCCTGGACTGCTTCTAACTATGGCTACACCTTC. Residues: CASSSWTASNYGYTF.

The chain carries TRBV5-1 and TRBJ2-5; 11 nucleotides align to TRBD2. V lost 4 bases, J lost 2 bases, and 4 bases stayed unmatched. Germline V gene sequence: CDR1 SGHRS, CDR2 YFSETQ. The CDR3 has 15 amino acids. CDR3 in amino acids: CASSGTSGRQETQYF. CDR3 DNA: TGCGCCAGCAGCGGGACTAGCGGAAGACAAGAGACCCAGTACTTC.

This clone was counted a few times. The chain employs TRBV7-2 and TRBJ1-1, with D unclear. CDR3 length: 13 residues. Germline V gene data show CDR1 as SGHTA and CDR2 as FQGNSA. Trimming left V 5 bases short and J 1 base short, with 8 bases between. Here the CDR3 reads CASSNNWNTEAFF. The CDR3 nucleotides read TGTGCCAGCAGCAATAATTGGAACACTGAAGCTTTCTTT.

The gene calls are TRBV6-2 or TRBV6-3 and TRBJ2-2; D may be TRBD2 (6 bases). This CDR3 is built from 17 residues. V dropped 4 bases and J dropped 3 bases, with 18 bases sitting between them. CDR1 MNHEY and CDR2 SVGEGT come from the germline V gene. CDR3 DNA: TGTGCCAGCAGTTCCCTGCGTCTGCGGAGGGACACCGGGGAGCTGTTTTTT. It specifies CASSSLRLRRDTGELFF.

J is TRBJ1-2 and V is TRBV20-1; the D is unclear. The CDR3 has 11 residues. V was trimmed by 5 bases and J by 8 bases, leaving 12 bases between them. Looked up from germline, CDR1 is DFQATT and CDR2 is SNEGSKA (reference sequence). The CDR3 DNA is TGCAGTGCTCCTCCTCTCTCGGGCTACACCTTC. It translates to CSAPPLSGYTF.

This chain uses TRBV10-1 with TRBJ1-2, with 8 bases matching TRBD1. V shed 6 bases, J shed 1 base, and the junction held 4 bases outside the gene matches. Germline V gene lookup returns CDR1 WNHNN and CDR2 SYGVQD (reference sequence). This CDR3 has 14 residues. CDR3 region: CASSPGGYNYGYTF. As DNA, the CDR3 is TGCGCCAGCAGCCCAGGGGGCTATAACTATGGCTACACCTTC.

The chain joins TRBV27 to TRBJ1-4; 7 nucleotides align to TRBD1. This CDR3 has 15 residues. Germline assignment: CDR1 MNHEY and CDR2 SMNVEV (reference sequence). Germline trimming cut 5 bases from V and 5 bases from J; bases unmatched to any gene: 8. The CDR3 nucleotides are TGTGCCAGCAGTACTCGAGGGACAGCCAATGAAAAACTGTTTTTT. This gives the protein CASSTRGTANEKLFF. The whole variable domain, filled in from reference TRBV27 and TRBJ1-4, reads EAQVTQNPRYLITVTGKKLTVTCSQNMNHEYMSWYRQDPGLGLRQIYYSMNVEVTDKGDVPEGYKVSRKEKRNFPLILESPSPNQTSLYFCASSTRGTANEKLFFGSGTQLSVL.

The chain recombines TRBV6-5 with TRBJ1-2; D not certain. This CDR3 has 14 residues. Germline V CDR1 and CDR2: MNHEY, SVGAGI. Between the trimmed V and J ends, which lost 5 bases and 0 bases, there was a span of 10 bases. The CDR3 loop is CASSTERANYGYTF. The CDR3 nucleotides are TGTGCCAGCAGTACAGAACGAGCTAACTATGGCTACACCTTC.

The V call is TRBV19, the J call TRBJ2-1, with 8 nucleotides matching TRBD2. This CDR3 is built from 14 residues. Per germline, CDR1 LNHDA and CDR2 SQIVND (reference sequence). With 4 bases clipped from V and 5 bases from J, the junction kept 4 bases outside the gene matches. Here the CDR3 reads CASSRRGENNEQFF. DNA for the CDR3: TGTGCCAGTAGTAGGCGGGGGGAGAACAATGAGCAGTTCTTC.

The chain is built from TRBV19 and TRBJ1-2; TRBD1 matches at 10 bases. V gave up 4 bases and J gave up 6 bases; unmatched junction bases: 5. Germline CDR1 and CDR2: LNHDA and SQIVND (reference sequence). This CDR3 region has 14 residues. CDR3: CASSRGQGKDGYTF. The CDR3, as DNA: TGTGCCAGTAGTAGGGGACAGGGGAAGGATGGCTACACCTTC.

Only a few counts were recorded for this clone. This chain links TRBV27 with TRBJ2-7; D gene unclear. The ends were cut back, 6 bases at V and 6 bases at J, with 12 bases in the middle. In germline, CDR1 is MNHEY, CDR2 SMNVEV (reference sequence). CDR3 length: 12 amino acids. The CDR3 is CASRASRLEQYF. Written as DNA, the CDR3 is TGTGCCAGCAGAGCCTCGCGTCTCGAGCAGTACTTC.

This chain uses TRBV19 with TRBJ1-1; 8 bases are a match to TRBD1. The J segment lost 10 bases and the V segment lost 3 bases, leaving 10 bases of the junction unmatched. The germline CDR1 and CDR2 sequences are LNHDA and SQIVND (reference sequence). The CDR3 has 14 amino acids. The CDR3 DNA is TGTGCCAGTAGTATTCGGGGCCAGGGGGCTAGAGCTTTCTTT. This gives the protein CASSIRGQGARAFF.

In nucleotides, the CDR3 is TGTGCCAGCAGTGAATCTATCCATAGCAATCAGCCCCAGCATTTT. This sequence encodes CASSESIHSNQPQHF. The chain uses TRBV6-1 and TRBJ1-5; D is unresolved. The CDR3 runs 15 residues. Between the trimmed V and J ends, which lost 2 bases and 0 bases, there was a span of 8 bases. Germline V lookup: CDR1 MNHNS, CDR2 SASEGT.

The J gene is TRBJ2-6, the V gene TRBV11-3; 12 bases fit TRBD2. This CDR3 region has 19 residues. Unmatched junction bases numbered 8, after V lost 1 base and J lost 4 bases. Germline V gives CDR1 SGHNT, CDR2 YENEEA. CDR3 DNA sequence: TGTGCCAGCAGCTTAGGACTAGCGGGAGCCCCCGGGGGGGCCAACGTCCTGACTTTC. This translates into CASSLGLAGAPGGANVLTF.

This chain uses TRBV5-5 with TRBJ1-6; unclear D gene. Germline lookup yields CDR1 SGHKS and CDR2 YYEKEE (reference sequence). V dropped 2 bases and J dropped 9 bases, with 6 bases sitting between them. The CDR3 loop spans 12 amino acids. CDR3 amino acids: CASSLGGSPLHF. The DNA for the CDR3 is TGTGCCAGCAGCTTAGGAGGTTCACCCCTCCACTTT.

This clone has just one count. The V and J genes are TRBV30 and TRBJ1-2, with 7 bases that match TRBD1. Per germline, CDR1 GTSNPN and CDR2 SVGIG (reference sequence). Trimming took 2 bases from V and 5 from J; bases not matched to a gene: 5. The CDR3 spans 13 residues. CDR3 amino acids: CAWSPGTDYGYTF. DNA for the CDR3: TGTGCCTGGAGTCCCGGGACAGATTATGGCTACACCTTC. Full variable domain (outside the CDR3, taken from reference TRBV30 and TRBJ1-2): SQTIHQWPATLVQPVGSPLSLECTVEGTSNPNLYWYRQAAGRGLQLLFYSVGIGQISSEVPQNLSASRPQDRQFILSSKKLLLSDSGFYLCAWSPGTDYGYTFGSGTRLTVV.

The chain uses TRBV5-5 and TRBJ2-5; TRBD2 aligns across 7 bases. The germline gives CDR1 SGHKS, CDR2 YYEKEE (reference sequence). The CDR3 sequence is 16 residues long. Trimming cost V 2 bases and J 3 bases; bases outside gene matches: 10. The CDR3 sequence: CASSLIIGGSKETQYF. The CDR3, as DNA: TGTGCCAGCAGCTTAATTATCGGCGGGAGTAAAGAGACCCAGTACTTC.

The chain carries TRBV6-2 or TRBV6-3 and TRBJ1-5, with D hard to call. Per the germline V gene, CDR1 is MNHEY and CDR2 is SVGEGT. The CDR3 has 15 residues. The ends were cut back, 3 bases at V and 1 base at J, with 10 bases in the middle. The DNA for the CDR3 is TGTGCCAGCAGTTATAGGGAGGTAAGCAATCAGCCCCAGCATTTT. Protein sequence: CASSYREVSNQPQHF.

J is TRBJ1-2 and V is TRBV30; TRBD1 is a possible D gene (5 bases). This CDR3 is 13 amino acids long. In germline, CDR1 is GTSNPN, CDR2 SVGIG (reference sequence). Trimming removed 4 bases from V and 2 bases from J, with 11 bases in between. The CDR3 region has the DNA TGTGCCTGGAAGGCAGGGTGGAACTATGGCTACACCTTC. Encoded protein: CAWKAGWNYGYTF.

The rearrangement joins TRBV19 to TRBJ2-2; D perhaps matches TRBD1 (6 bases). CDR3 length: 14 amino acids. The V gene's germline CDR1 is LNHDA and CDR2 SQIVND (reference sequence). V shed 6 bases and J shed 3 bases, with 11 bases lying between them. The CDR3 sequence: CASRQGFDTGELFF. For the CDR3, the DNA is TGTGCCAGTAGACAGGGCTTCGACACCGGGGAGCTGTTTTTT.